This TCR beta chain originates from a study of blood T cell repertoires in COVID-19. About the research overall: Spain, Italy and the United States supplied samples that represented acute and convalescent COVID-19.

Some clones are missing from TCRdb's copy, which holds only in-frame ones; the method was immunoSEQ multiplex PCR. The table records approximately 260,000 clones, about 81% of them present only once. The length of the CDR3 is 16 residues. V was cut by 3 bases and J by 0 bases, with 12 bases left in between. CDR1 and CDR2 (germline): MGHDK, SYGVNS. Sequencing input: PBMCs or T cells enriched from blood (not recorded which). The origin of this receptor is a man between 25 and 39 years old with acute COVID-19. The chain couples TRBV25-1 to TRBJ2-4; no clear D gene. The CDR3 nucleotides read TGTGCCAGCAGTGACTATCGAGCTGGAGCCAAAAACATTCAGTACTTC. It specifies CASSDYRAGAKNIQYF.